The T cell receptor (beta chain) under discussion was sequenced for a study of cytotoxic CD8 clonotypes in ibrutinib-treated CLL. Produced via immunoSEQ multiplex PCR; TCRdb's table is partial and in-frame only. The table records tens of thousands of clones, 90% of them present only once. J gave up 3 bases and V 6 bases, and 7 bases lay outside the gene matches. Germline V gene data show CDR1 as MNHEY and CDR2 as SMNVEV (reference sequence). The length of the CDR3 is 15 residues. This clonotype originated in a human donor with chronic lymphocytic leukemia. The chain joins TRBV27 to TRBJ2-2; 7 bases are shared with TRBD1. The source material was PBMCs, sampled after 12 months of ibrutinib treatment. The CDR3 DNA is TGTGCCAGCAGCCGCCGAGGGGGCGACACCGGGGAGCTGTTTTTT. Translated, it gives CASSRRGGDTGELFF.